Each of the 31 T cell receptor beta chains below was sequenced from the same sample in a study of control samples from healthy donors and cancer patients. Only in-frame clones appear in the TCRdb table, and some are missing; sequencing was by immunoSEQ multiplex PCR. The sample lists tens of thousands of clones, approximately 80% occurring once. Sequencing was done on a sample of blood. These receptors were collected from a man aged 65-85 years in good health.

The chain links TRBV5-1 to TRBJ2-3, with a possible D match to TRBD2 (5 bases). This CDR3 contains 15 residues. V shed 0 bases and J shed 8 bases, with 16 bases lying between them. Germline lookup yields CDR1 SGHRS and CDR2 YFSETQ. Here the CDR3 DNA reads TGCGCCAGCAGCTTGGACCCGGGGTCAACGGGTACGCAGTATTTT. Translated: CASSLDPGSTGTQYF.

This clone has a single count. The gene calls are TRBV20-1 and TRBJ1-5; TRBD1 aligns across 9 bases. V lost 3 bases, J lost 6 bases, and 15 bases stayed unmatched. Germline V CDR1 and CDR2: DFQATT, SNEGSKA (reference sequence). This CDR3 comprises 17 residues. The CDR3 DNA is TGCAGTGCTAGTTCCCTTCCCTCCGGGACAGGGATTCAGCCCCAGCATTTT. Amino acids: CSASSLPSGTGIQPQHF.

The chain has TRBV6-5 and TRBJ2-3; 8 bases line up with TRBD2. CDR1 is MNHEY and CDR2 is SVGAGI in the germline V gene. This CDR3 region has 16 residues. Losses at the gene ends were 2 bases for V and 3 bases for J; bases not matched to a gene: 7. CDR3 sequence reads: CASSYTGGPGTDTQYF. The DNA for the CDR3 is TGTGCCAGCAGTTACACGGGGGGGCCGGGGACAGATACGCAGTATTTT.

The V gene is TRBV19, the J gene TRBJ2-3; TRBD2 matches at 10 bases. V shed 10 bases, J shed 4 bases, and the junction held 11 bases outside the gene matches. In germline, CDR1 is LNHDA, CDR2 SQIVND (reference sequence). This CDR3 is 15 amino acids long. As DNA, the CDR3 is TGTGCCAAGAGGGCTAGCGGGAGCTCAGCAGATACGCAGTATTTT. Amino acid sequence: CAKRASGSSADTQYF.

This chain connects TRBV5-1 to TRBJ2-5; 7 positions match TRBD1. Germline CDR1 is SGHRS and CDR2 is YFSETQ. V shed 0 bases and J 5 bases; nucleotides not matched to a gene: 10. This CDR3 is 16 amino acids long. Written as DNA, the CDR3 is TGCGCCAGCAGCTTGGCTTCTGGGACAGATCAGGAGACCCAGTACTTC. Its translation: CASSLASGTDQETQYF.

There are a few counts of this clone. The CDR3 DNA reads TGTGCCAGCAGCTTAGTTAACTCAGGGAGTGGCTACACCTTC. The encoded protein is CASSLVNSGSGYTF. V is TRBV7-2 and J is TRBJ1-2; tentatively, D is TRBD1 (5 bases). Germline lookup yields CDR1 SGHTA and CDR2 FQGNSA. The CDR3 runs 14 residues. The V end lost 1 base, the J end lost 7 bases, and 13 bases lay between the germline ends.

This clone was counted between two and nine times. For the CDR3, the DNA is TGTGCCAGCAGTTTATCGCCTCGGACAGGCAGCGGCTACACCTTC. Translated: CASSLSPRTGSGYTF. The gene calls are TRBV27 and TRBJ1-2; 7 bases are a match to TRBD1. Germline CDR1 is MNHEY and CDR2 is SMNVEV (reference sequence). This CDR3 has 15 residues. J gave up 8 bases and V 0 bases, and 9 bases lay outside the gene matches.

The chain couples TRBV5-4 to TRBJ2-2; tentatively, D is TRBD1 or TRBD2 (6 bases each). Germline V lookup: CDR1 SGHNT, CDR2 YYREEE (reference sequence). This CDR3 region has 15 residues. Trimming cost V 2 bases and J 2 bases, with 10 bases left between them. The DNA for the CDR3 is TGTGCCAGCAGCTTTGGGGGGCGTAACACCGGGGAGCTGTTTTTT. It specifies CASSFGGRNTGELFF. The complete variable domain, with remaining parts taken from reference TRBV5-4 and TRBJ2-2, reads ETGVTQSPTHLIKTRGQQVTLRCSSQSGHNTVSWYQQALGQGPQFIFQYYREEENGRGNFPPRFSGLQFPNYSSELNVNALELDDSALYLCASSFGGRNTGELFFGEGSRLTVL.

DNA for the CDR3: TGTGCCAGCAGTTCGATCCCGGGACAGGGTGACACCGGGGAGCTGTTTTTT. It specifies CASSSIPGQGDTGELFF. This chain connects TRBV5-6 to TRBJ2-2; 9 bases match TRBD1. Germline lookup yields CDR1 SGHDT and CDR2 YYEEEE. The CDR3 is made up of 17 amino acids. The ends lost 5 bases at V and 3 bases at J; junction bases unmatched: 11.

The chain links TRBV12-3 or TRBV12-4 to TRBJ2-3, with D uncertain. The CDR3 has 11 residues. Trimming pared 6 bases from V and 6 bases from J, leaving 7 bases between. Here the CDR3 DNA reads TGTGCCAGCAGCCCCTCGGATACGCAGTATTTT. It is translated as CASSPSDTQYF.

The chain is built from TRBV28 and TRBJ2-5; TRBD2 matches at 10 bases. The CDR3 sequence is 15 residues long. Looked up from germline, CDR1 is MDHEN and CDR2 is SYDVKM. The trim removed 3 bases at V and 7 bases at J, leaving 8 bases unmatched. The CDR3 reads CASSLASGSRGTQYF. The CDR3 DNA sequence: TGTGCCAGCAGTTTGGCTAGCGGGAGTAGGGGGACCCAGTACTTC.

The chain combines TRBV4-1 with TRBJ2-3, with TRBD2 matching 9 bases. This CDR3 is built from 16 residues. Per the germline V gene, CDR1 is MGHRA and CDR2 is YSYEKL. V was clipped by 5 bases and J by 2 bases; unmatched bases: 8. CDR3 sequence: CASSETRGGATDTQYF. In DNA form, the CDR3 reads TGCGCCAGCAGCGAGACGCGGGGGGGCGCCACAGATACGCAGTATTTT.

This clone has just one count. The V call is TRBV9, the J call TRBJ1-1, with D unresolved. Germline V gene data show CDR1 as SGDLS and CDR2 as YYNGEE. The CDR3 extends over 12 amino acids. V lost 9 bases and J lost 4, with 13 bases in between. The CDR3 region is CATNREGTEAFF. DNA for the CDR3: TGTGCCACCAATAGAGAGGGCACTGAAGCTTTCTTT. Together with reference TRBV9 and TRBJ1-1, the CDR3 gives the full variable domain: DSGVTQTPKHLITATGQRVTLRCSPRSGDLSVYWYQQSLDQGLQFLIQYYNGEERAKGNILERFSAQQFPDLHSELNLSSLELGDSALYFCATNREGTEAFFGQGTRLTVV.

The rearrangement joins TRBV7-8 to TRBJ1-5; 7 nucleotides align to TRBD1. Germline CDR1 is SGHVS and CDR2 is FQNEAQ. V lost 4 bases to trimming and J lost 5 bases; unmatched junction nucleotides: 2. The CDR3 has 13 residues. CDR3 region: CASSSQGDQPQHF. The CDR3 DNA reads TGTGCCAGCAGCTCGCAGGGGGATCAGCCCCAGCATTTT. The full variable domain, rest sourced from reference TRBV7-8 and TRBJ1-5, is GAGVSQSPRYKVAKRGQDVALRCDPISGHVSLFWYQQALGQGPEFLTYFQNEAQLDKSGLPSDRFFAERPEGSVSTLKIQRTQQEDSAVYLCASSSQGDQPQHFGDGTRLSIL.

The CDR3: CASSLLWSSKGYGYTF. The CDR3 DNA is TGTGCCAGCAGTTTACTCTGGTCCTCCAAGGGCTATGGCTACACCTTC. The chain employs TRBV28 and TRBJ1-2; D unresolved. The V and J ends lost 2 bases and 4 bases respectively, with 17 bases between them. CDR1 and CDR2 (germline): MDHEN, SYDVKM. There are 16 residues in the CDR3.

The chain couples TRBV11-2 to TRBJ2-1; tentatively, D is TRBD1 (5 bases). The V and J ends lost 4 bases and 7 bases respectively, with 8 bases between them. The CDR3 is 12 amino acids. The germline V gene has CDR1 SGHAT and CDR2 FQNNGV. CDR3 in DNA: TGTGCCAGCAGCTCGCAGGGAAATGAGCAGTTCTTC. Its protein product is CASSSQGNEQFF.

The chain employs TRBV6-5 and TRBJ2-7, with TRBD2 matching over 10 bases. CDR3 size: 16 residues. Germline V gives CDR1 MNHEY, CDR2 SVGAGI. V lost 0 bases, J lost 3 bases, and 5 bases stayed unmatched. CDR3 sequence (DNA): TGTGCCAGCAGTTACTCTTGGGCTAGCGGGAGCTACGAGCAGTACTTC. Amino acid sequence: CASSYSWASGSYEQYF.

V and J are TRBV7-8 and TRBJ2-5; 10 bases fit TRBD2. The V and J ends lost 2 bases and 5 bases, in that order; junction bases with no gene match: 5. The CDR3 runs to 15 residues. Germline V gives CDR1 SGHVS, CDR2 FQNEAQ. CDR3: CASSLWTSGGETQYF. CDR3 coding DNA: TGTGCCAGCAGCTTATGGACTAGCGGAGGGGAGACCCAGTACTTC.

V and J are TRBV29-1 and TRBJ2-1, with 11 positions matching TRBD2. The germline V gene encodes CDR1 SQVTM and CDR2 ANQGSEA. V dropped 5 bases and J dropped 4; count of bases not matched to a gene: 10. This CDR3 spans 16 amino acids. The DNA for the CDR3 is TGCAGCGTTTTAACTAGCGGGAGACTTACATACAATGAGCAGTTCTTC. It codes for CSVLTSGRLTYNEQFF.

The chain carries TRBV19 and TRBJ2-5, with TRBD1 identical over 7 bases. Unmatched junction bases numbered 8, after V lost 2 bases and J lost 5 bases. The CDR3 spans 15 residues. The germline CDR1 and CDR2 sequences are LNHDA and SQIVND (reference sequence). The chain's CDR3 is CASSIPGQSAETQYF. The CDR3, as DNA: TGTGCCAGTAGTATACCGGGACAGTCTGCGGAGACCCAGTACTTC.

V usage is TRBV20-1 and J usage is TRBJ1-4, with 9 bases identical to TRBD1. With 4 bases clipped from V and 10 bases from J, the junction kept 1 base outside the gene matches. The germline CDR1 and CDR2 sequences are DFQATT and SNEGSKA (reference sequence). This CDR3 contains 11 residues. The CDR3 DNA sequence: TGCAGTGCTAAGACAGGGGGAAAACTGTTTTTT. This encodes CSAKTGGKLFF.

Only a few counts were recorded for this clone. This chain links TRBV2 with TRBJ1-2, with D maybe TRBD1 (5 bases). V lost 5 bases and J 5 bases, leaving 21 bases between the germline ends. Germline values: CDR1 SNHLY, CDR2 FYNNEI. CDR3 length equals 16 residues. The CDR3 nucleotides are TGTGCCAGCAGTTTAACGCGGGGAAGCGGGACTTATGGCTACACCTTC. Amino acids: CASSLTRGSGTYGYTF.

This clone showed up just once. The V call is TRBV24-1, the J call TRBJ2-1, with 9 bases matching TRBD1. This CDR3 contains 18 residues. Germline trimming cut 1 base from V and 0 bases from J; bases unmatched to any gene: 6. Germline V gives CDR1 KGHDR, CDR2 SFDVKD. CDR3 residues: CATSDFGGTGSSYNEQFF. In nucleotides, the CDR3 is TGTGCCACCAGTGATTTCGGTGGGACAGGGAGCTCCTACAATGAGCAGTTCTTC.

V usage is TRBV20-1 and J usage is TRBJ1-4; TRBD1 might be the D (5 bases). V lost 3 bases, J lost 8 bases, and 16 bases lay in between. The CDR3 loop spans 14 amino acids. CDR1 and CDR2 (germline): DFQATT, SNEGSKA (reference sequence). CDR3 nucleotide sequence: TGCAGTGCTAGTGTATCAGGGCGTGGAGAAAAACTGTTTTTT. Translation: CSASVSGRGEKLFF.

This sequence joins TRBV4-2 and TRBJ1-1, with D hard to call. CDR3 length equals 14 residues. Germline V gene data show CDR1 as LGHNA and CDR2 as YNFKEQ. V gave up 0 bases and J gave up 3 bases, with 8 bases separating them. CDR3 in amino acids: CASSQDFSYTEAFF. In DNA form, the CDR3 reads TGTGCCAGCAGCCAAGATTTTAGCTACACTGAAGCTTTCTTT.

The gene calls are TRBV10-2 and TRBJ2-7; TRBD1 aligns across 8 bases. Germline V gene data show CDR1 as WSHSY and CDR2 as SAAADI. The length of the CDR3 is 14 residues. Trimming cost V 10 bases and J 2 bases; bases outside gene matches: 10. In DNA, the CDR3 is TGCGCCACAGGACAGGGCCGGATTACCTACGAGCAGTACTTC. As protein: CATGQGRITYEQYF.

The chain couples TRBV5-1 to TRBJ2-7; 8 bases are shared with TRBD1. There are 14 residues in the CDR3. Germline CDR1 reads SGHRS; CDR2 reads YFSETQ. J was trimmed by 3 bases and V by 4 bases; bases with no gene match: 6. The CDR3 here is CASSTGTGYYEQYF. The CDR3 DNA reads TGCGCCAGCAGCACCGGGACAGGCTACTACGAGCAGTACTTC.

On this clone itself: A read error may account for a junction end that differs from germline. V usage is TRBV5-4 and J usage is TRBJ2-1; D possibly matches TRBD1 or TRBD2 (5 bases each). Germline CDR1 is SGHNT and CDR2 is YYREEE (reference sequence). This CDR3 region has 16 residues. The CDR3, as DNA: TGTGCCAGCAGCCCTCGGACTCTCGGGACCTACGATGAGCAGTTCTTC. Its protein product is CASSPRTLGTYDEQFF.

V is TRBV5-1 and J is TRBJ2-7; the D is unclear. The CDR3 contains 11 residues. The V and J ends lost 2 bases and 8 bases respectively, with 8 bases between them. Per the germline V gene, CDR1 is SGHRS and CDR2 is YFSETQ. The DNA of the CDR3 is TGCGCCAGCAGCTTTATGGGTAAGCAGTACTTC. It specifies CASSFMGKQYF.

The chain recombines TRBV2 with TRBJ1-1, with D unclear. From germline, CDR1 is SNHLY and CDR2 FYNNEI. V lost 1 base and J lost 3, with 0 bases in between. The CDR3 runs to 11 residues. This CDR3 reads CASSEDTEAFF. CDR3 nucleotides: TGTGCCAGCAGTGAAGACACTGAAGCTTTCTTT.

This chain uses TRBV30 with TRBJ2-1; perhaps TRBD2 as D (5 bases). The CDR3 has 15 amino acids. Germline V lookup: CDR1 GTSNPN, CDR2 SVGIG (reference sequence). The ends were cut back, 4 bases at V and 0 bases at J, with 13 bases in the middle. The CDR3 DNA sequence: TGTGCCTGGATGTTTGGGAGTAGCTCCTACAATGAGCAGTTCTTC. Amino acid sequence: CAWMFGSSSYNEQFF. The variable domain in full, completed from reference TRBV30 and TRBJ2-1, reads SQTIHQWPATLVQPVGSPLSLECTVEGTSNPNLYWYRQAAGRGLQLLFYSVGIGQISSEVPQNLSASRPQDRQFILSSKKLLLSDSGFYLCAWMFGSSSYNEQFFGPGTRLTVL.